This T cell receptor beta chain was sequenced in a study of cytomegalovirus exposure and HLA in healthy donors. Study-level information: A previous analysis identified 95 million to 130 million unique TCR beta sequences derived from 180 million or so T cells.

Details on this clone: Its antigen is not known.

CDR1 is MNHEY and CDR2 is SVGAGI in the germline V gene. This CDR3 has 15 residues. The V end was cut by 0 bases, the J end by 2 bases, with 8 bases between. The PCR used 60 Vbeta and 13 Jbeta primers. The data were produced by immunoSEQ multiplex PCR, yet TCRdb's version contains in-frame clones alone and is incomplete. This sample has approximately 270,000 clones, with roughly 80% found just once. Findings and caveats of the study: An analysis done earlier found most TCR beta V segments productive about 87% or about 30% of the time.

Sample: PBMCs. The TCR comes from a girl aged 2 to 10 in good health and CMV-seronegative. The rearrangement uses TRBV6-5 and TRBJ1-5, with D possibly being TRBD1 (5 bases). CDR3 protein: CASSYSGGGNQPQHF. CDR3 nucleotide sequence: TGTGCCAGCAGTTACTCCGGGGGGGGCAATCAGCCCCAGCATTTT.